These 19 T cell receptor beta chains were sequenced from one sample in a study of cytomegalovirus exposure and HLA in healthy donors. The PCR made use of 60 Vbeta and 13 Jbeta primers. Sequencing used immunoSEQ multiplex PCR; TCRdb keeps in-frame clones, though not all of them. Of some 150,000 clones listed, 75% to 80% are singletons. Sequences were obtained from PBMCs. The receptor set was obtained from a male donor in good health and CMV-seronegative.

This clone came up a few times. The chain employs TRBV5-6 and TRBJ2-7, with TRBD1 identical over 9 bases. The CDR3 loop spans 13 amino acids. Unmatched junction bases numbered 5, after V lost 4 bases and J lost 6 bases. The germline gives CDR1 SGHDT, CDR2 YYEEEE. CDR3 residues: CASSGGTGFEQYF. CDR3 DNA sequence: TGTGCCAGCAGCGGCGGGACAGGGTTCGAGCAGTACTTC. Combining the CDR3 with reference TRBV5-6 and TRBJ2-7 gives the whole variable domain DAGVTQSPTHLIKTRGQQVTLRCSPKSGHDTVSWYQQALGQGPQFIFQYYEEEERQRGNFPDRFSGHQFPNYSSELNVNALLLGDSALYLCASSGGTGFEQYFGPGTRLTVT.

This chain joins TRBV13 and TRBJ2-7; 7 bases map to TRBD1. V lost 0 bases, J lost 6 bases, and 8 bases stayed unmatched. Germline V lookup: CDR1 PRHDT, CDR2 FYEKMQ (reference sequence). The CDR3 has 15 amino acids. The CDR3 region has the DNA TGTGCCAGCAGCTTAGGGGAACAGGGGTATCTCGAGCAGTACTTC. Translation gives CASSLGEQGYLEQYF.

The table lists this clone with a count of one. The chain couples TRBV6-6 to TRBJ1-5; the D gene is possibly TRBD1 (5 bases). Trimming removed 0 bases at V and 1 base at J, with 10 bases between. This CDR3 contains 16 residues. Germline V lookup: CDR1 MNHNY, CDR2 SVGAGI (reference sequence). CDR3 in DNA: TGTGCCAGCAGTTACTCGCAGGGAGGCAGCAATCAGCCCCAGCATTTT. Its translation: CASSYSQGGSNQPQHF.

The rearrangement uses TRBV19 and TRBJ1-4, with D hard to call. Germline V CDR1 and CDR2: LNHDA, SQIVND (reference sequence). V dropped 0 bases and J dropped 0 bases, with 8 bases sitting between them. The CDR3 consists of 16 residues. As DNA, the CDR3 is TGTGCCAGTAGTATAGATCGACATGCAACTAATGAAAAACTGTTTTTT. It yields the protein CASSIDRHATNEKLFF.

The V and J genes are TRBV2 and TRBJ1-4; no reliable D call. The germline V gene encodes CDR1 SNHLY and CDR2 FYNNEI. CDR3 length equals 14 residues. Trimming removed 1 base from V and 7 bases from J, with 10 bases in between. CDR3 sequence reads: CASSEVLEGEKLFF. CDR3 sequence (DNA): TGTGCCAGCAGTGAAGTATTGGAGGGTGAAAAACTGTTTTTT.

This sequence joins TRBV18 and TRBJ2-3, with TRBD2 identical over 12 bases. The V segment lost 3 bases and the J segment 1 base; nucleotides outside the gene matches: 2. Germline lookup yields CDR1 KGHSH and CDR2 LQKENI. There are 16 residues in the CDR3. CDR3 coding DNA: TGTGCCAGCTCACCGGGACTAGCGGGCCGCACAGATACGCAGTATTTT. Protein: CASSPGLAGRTDTQYF.

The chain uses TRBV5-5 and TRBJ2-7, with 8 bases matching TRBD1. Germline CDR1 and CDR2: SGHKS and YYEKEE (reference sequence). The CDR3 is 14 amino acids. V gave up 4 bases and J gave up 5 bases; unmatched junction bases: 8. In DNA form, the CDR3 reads TGTGCCAGCAGCCTACAGGGGGGTGGGAACGAGCAGTACTTC. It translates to CASSLQGGGNEQYF.

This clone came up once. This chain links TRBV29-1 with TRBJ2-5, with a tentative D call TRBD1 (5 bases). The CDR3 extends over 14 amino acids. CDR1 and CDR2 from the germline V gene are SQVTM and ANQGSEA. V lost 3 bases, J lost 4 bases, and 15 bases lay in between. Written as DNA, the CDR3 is TGCAGCGTTGACCAAGACAGATATGGAGAGACCCAGTACTTC. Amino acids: CSVDQDRYGETQYF.

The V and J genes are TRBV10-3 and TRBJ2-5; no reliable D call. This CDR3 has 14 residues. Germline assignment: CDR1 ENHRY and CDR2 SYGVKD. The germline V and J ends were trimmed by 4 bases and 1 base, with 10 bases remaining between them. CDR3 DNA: TGTGCCATCAGTGCCTCTACGGGCCAAGAGACCCAGTACTTC. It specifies CAISASTGQETQYF.

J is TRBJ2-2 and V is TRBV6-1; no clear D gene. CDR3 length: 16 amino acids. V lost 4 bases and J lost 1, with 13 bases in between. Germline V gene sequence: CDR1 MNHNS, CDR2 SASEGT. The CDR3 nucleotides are TGTGCCAGCAGTGCTCCGGGTCCCTTGAACACCGGGGAGCTGTTTTTT. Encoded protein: CASSAPGPLNTGELFF.

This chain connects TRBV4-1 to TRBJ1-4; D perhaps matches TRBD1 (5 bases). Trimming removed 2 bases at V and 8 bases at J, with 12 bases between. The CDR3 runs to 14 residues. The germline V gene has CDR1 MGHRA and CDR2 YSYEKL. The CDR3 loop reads CASSQLPRVEKLFF. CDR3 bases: TGCGCCAGCAGCCAACTTCCCAGGGTAGAAAAACTGTTTTTT.

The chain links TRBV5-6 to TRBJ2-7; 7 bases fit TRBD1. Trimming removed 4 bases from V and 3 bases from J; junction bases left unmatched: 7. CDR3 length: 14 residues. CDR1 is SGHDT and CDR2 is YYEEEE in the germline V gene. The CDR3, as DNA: TGTGCCAGCAGCCCCCGGGACAGAGACTACGAGCAGTACTTC. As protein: CASSPRDRDYEQYF.

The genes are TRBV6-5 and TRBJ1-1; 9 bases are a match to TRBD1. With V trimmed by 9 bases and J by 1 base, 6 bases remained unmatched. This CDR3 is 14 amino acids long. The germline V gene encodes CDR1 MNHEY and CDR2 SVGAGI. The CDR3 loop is CASLTGQGNTEAFF. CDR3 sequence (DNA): TGTGCCAGTTTGACGGGACAGGGGAACACTGAAGCTTTCTTT.

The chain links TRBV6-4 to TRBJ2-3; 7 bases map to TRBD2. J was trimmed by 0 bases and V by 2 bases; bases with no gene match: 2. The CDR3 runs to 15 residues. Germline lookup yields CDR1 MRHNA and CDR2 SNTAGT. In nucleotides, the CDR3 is TGTGCCAGCAGTGACACGGGGGGAAGCACAGATACGCAGTATTTT. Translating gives CASSDTGGSTDTQYF.

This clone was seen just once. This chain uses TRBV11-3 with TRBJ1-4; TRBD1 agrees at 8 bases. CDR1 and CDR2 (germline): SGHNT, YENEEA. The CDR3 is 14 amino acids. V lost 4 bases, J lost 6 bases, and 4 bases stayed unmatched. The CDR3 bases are TGTGCCAGCAGCTCAGGGGGCGGAGATGAAAAACTGTTTTTT. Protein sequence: CASSSGGGDEKLFF.

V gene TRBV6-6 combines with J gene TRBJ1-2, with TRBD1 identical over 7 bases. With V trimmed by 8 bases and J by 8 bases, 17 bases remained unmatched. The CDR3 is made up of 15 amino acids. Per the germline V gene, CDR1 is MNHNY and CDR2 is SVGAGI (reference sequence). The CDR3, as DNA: TGTGCCAGCGTAACAGGGGCGATTCTCGTTCGGGGCTACACCTTC. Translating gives CASVTGAILVRGYTF.

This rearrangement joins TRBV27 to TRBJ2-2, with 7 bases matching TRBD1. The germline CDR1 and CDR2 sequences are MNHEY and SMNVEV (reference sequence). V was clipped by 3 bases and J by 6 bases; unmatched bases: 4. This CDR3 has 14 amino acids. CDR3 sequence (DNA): TGTGCCAGCAGTTTGAACAGGGGACCCGGGGAGCTGTTTTTT. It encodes CASSLNRGPGELFF.

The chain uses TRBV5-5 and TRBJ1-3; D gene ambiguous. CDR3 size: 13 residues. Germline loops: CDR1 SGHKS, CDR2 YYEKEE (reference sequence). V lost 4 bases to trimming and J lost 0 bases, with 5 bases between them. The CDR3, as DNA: TGTGCCAGCAGCGGGCCCTCTGGAAACACCATATATTTT. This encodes CASSGPSGNTIYF.

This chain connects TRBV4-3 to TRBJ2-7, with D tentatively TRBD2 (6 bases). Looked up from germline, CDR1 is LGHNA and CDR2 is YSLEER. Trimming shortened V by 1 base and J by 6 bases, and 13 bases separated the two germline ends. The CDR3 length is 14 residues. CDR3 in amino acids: CASSQGSGSREQYF. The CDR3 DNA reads TGCGCCAGCAGCCAAGGCTCCGGGAGCCGCGAGCAGTACTTC.